This TCR beta chain originates from a study of blood T cell repertoires in COVID-19. The CDR3 runs to 14 residues. Germline V gene lookup returns CDR1 MNHEY and CDR2 SVGAGI. The germline V and J ends were trimmed by 4 bases and 4 bases, with 11 bases remaining between them. Profiling relied on immunoSEQ multiplex PCR, and the TCRdb table lists in-frame clones only, not all of them. Of 23,000 or so clones listed, 83% are singletons. This sequence was found in a human donor in a cohort sampled during active COVID-19. V and J are TRBV6-5 and TRBJ1-5; maybe TRBD1 (5 bases). The sequenced sample consisted of peripheral blood. This chain's CDR3 is CASSSGIGNQPQHF. The CDR3, as DNA: TGTGCCAGCAGTTCAGGGATTGGGAATCAGCCCCAGCATTTT.